Shown below are 10 T cell receptor beta chains from a single sample sequenced in a study of blood T cell repertoires in COVID-19. TCRdb's copy holds only in-frame clones and misses some; the assay was immunoSEQ multiplex PCR. The repertoire holds some 50,000 clones, roughly 89% seen once, with 4% in the top ten. The sequenced sample consisted of peripheral blood. Every receptor here comes from a man aged 45-60 years with acute or convalescent COVID-19.

This chain joins TRBV11-3 and TRBJ1-3; 7 nucleotides agree with TRBD1. This CDR3 is 14 amino acids long. Trimming removed 6 bases from V and 2 bases from J; junction bases left unmatched: 4. Germline loops: CDR1 SGHNT, CDR2 YENEEA. In nucleotides, the CDR3 is TGTGCCAGCAGTGACAGGGCCGCTGGAAACACCATATATTTT. It translates to CASSDRAAGNTIYF.

Regarding this clone: This specimen includes other DNA sequences encoding the same CDR3. The rearrangement joins TRBV9 to TRBJ2-5; possibly TRBD2 for D (5 bases). V was trimmed by 0 bases and J by 1 base, leaving 7 bases between them. This CDR3 is built from 14 residues. Looked up from germline, CDR1 is SGDLS and CDR2 is YYNGEE. The CDR3 sequence is CASSVGGSQETQYF. For the CDR3, the DNA is TGTGCCAGCAGCGTAGGAGGGTCCCAAGAGACCCAGTACTTC.

This clone has more than one count but fewer than ten. V is TRBV4-1 and J is TRBJ2-3, with TRBD2 matching over 8 bases. V trimming: 0 bases; J trimming: 4 bases; junction bases outside the gene matches: 3. Germline assignment: CDR1 MGHRA and CDR2 YSYEKL. The CDR3 loop spans 15 amino acids. CDR3 coding DNA: TGCGCCAGCAGCCAAGATCGAGCGGGGGCAGATACGCAGTATTTT. This translates into CASSQDRAGADTQYF.

V gene TRBV29-1 combines with J gene TRBJ1-6; the D gene is possibly TRBD1 (5 bases). Germline values: CDR1 SQVTM, CDR2 ANQGSEA. This CDR3 contains 13 residues. Trimming removed 0 bases at V and 10 bases at J, with 10 bases between. The CDR3: CSVEEDKGSPLHF. As DNA, the CDR3 is TGCAGCGTTGAAGAGGACAAAGGGTCACCCCTCCACTTT.

This chain joins TRBV3-1 (or the pseudogene TRBV3-2) and TRBJ1-2; 8 nucleotides align to TRBD1. The CDR3 covers 15 residues. J was trimmed by 5 bases and V by 0 bases; bases with no gene match: 5. Looked up from germline, CDR1 is LGHDT and CDR2 is YNNKEL (reference sequence). CDR3 DNA: TGTGCCAGCAGCCAAGATCCCGGGACAGGATATGGCTACACCTTC. It specifies CASSQDPGTGYGYTF.

V gene TRBV12-3 or TRBV12-4 combines with J gene TRBJ2-1; tentative D call: TRBD2 (5 bases). The CDR3 extends over 13 amino acids. V lost 5 bases to trimming and J lost 10 bases, with 15 bases between them. CDR3 nucleotide sequence: TGTGCCAGCAGTCTCCCTCCCCGGGGAGAGCAGTTCTTC. This sequence encodes CASSLPPRGEQFF.

This chain uses TRBV7-9 with TRBJ1-2; perhaps TRBD1 as D (6 bases). The ends were cut back, 5 bases at V and 4 bases at J, with 11 bases in the middle. Germline V gives CDR1 SEHNR, CDR2 FQNEAQ (reference sequence). The CDR3 is 13 residues long. The CDR3 spells CASSLGQIYGYTF. The CDR3, as DNA: TGTGCCAGCAGCCTCGGACAGATCTATGGCTACACCTTC.

V gene TRBV6-5 combines with J gene TRBJ2-7, with 7 bases matching TRBD1. Per the germline V gene, CDR1 is MNHEY and CDR2 is SVGAGI. J gave up 0 bases and V 6 bases, and 5 bases lay outside the gene matches. There are 14 residues in the CDR3. As DNA, the CDR3 is TGTGCCAGCAGCCGAGGACAGGCCTCCTACGAGCAGTACTTC. Translating it yields CASSRGQASYEQYF.

The chain is built from TRBV6-5 and TRBJ2-1; D is undetermined. CDR1 and CDR2 from the germline V gene are MNHEY and SVGAGI. With 7 bases removed from V and 4 bases from J, the gap between germline ends came to 8 bases. The CDR3 loop spans 12 amino acids. The CDR3 sequence is CASTNRYNEQFF. CDR3 DNA: TGTGCCAGCACTAATAGATACAATGAGCAGTTCTTC.

This chain connects TRBV19 to TRBJ2-2, with TRBD2 identical over 14 bases. Germline loops: CDR1 LNHDA, CDR2 SQIVND (reference sequence). V lost 3 bases, J lost 4 bases, and 7 bases stayed unmatched. The CDR3 sequence is 18 residues long. CDR3 bases: TGTGCCAGTAGTATCCCGCGGACTAGCGGGGGGCCCACCGGGGAGCTGTTTTTT. As protein: CASSIPRTSGGPTGELFF.